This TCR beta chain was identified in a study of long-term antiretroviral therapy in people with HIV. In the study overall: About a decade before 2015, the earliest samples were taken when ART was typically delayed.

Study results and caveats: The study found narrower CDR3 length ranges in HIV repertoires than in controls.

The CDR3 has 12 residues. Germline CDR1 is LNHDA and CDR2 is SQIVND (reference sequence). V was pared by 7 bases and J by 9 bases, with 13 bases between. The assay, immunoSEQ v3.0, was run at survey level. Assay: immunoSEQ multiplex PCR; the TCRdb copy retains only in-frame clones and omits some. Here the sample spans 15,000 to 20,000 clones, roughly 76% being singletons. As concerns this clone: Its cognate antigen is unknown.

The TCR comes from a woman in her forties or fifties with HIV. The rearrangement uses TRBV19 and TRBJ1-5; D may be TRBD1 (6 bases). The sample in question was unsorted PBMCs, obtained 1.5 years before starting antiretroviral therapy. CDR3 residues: CASNEGVWPQHF. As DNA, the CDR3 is TGTGCCAGTAATGAGGGGGTATGGCCCCAGCATTTT.